This T cell receptor beta chain was recovered during a study of blood T cell repertoires in COVID-19. CDR1 is SGHNT and CDR2 is YENEEA in the germline V gene. After removal of 5 bases from V and 2 bases from J, the junction contained 4 bases not matched to a gene. The CDR3 loop spans 15 amino acids. Assay used: immunoSEQ multiplex PCR; TCRdb lists only in-frame clones, some missing. The repertoire holds some 270,000 clones, with approximately 86% as singletons. The sequenced sample consisted of peripheral blood. This TCR came from a man aged 40-50 years with active or convalescent COVID-19. The chain recombines TRBV11-3 with TRBJ2-2; 8 bases align to TRBD1. The CDR3 loop is CASSPGQGNTGELFF. The CDR3 coding sequence is TGTGCCAGCAGCCCCGGACAGGGCAACACCGGGGAGCTGTTTTTT.